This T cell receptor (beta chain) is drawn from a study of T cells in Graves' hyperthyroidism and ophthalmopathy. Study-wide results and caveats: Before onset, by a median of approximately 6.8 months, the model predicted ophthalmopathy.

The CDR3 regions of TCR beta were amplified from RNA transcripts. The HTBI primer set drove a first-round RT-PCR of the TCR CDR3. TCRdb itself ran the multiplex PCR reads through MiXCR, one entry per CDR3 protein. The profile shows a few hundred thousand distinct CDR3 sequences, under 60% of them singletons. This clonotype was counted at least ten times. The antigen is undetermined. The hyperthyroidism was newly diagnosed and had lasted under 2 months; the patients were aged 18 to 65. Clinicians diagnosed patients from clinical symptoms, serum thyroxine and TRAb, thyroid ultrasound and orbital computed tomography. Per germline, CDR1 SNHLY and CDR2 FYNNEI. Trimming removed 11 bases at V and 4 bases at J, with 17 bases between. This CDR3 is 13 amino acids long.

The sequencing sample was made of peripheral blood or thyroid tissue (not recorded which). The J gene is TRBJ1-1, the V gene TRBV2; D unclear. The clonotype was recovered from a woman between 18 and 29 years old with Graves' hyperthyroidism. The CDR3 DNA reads TGTGCCGGTTGGGATGGGGAGGTCACTGAAGCTTTCTTT. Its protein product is CAGWDGEVTEAFF.